The 9 T cell receptor beta chains listed next were all sequenced from one sample in a study of cytomegalovirus exposure and HLA in healthy donors. Sequencing was performed with immunoSEQ multiplex PCR; in TCRdb, only in-frame clones are kept and a portion is missing. The profile covers 150,000 or so clones, with 84% appearing a single time and roughly 10% taken by the ten largest. Input material: PBMCs. These receptors were taken from a man aged 25-45 years in good health and CMV-seropositive.

This clone came up once. The chain recombines TRBV9 with TRBJ2-7; maybe TRBD1 (6 bases). Germline loops: CDR1 SGDLS, CDR2 YYNGEE. Trimming removed 4 bases at V and 0 bases at J, with 14 bases between. CDR3 size: 15 residues. This chain's CDR3 is CASSPTGSGSYEQYF. As DNA, the CDR3 is TGTGCCAGCAGCCCGACAGGATCCGGCTCCTACGAGCAGTACTTC.

The chain combines TRBV6-6 with TRBJ2-1; 11 bases agree with TRBD1. The germline gives CDR1 MNHNY, CDR2 SVGAGI (reference sequence). The CDR3 spans 15 residues. V was pared by 4 bases and J by 7 bases, with 6 bases of the junction left unmatched. The CDR3 nucleotides are TGTGCCAGCAGTTCAGTCCGGGACAGGGGGAATGAGCAGTTCTTC. This codes for CASSSVRDRGNEQFF.

The chain recombines TRBV5-6 with TRBJ2-7; D remains ambiguous. The germline V and J ends were trimmed by 4 bases and 3 bases, with 14 bases remaining between them. Germline lookup yields CDR1 SGHDT and CDR2 YYEEEE. The CDR3 contains 14 residues. The CDR3 sequence is CASSRALISYEQYF. The CDR3 DNA is TGTGCCAGCAGCAGAGCCCTGATTAGCTACGAGCAGTACTTC.

This sequence joins TRBV7-3 and TRBJ2-5; a weak D match, TRBD1 (5 bases). The CDR3 runs 16 residues. V lost 1 base and J lost 5, with 17 bases in between. Germline lookup yields CDR1 SGHTA and CDR2 FQGTGA. As DNA, the CDR3 is TGTGCCAGCAGCTTAATTGGGGCAGGGCCCCTTGAGACCCAGTACTTC. Protein sequence: CASSLIGAGPLETQYF.

This sequence joins TRBV9 and TRBJ1-3; a weak D match, TRBD1 (6 bases). The CDR3 consists of 14 residues. CDR1 is SGDLS and CDR2 is YYNGEE in the germline V gene. V gave up 2 bases and J gave up 3 bases, with 9 bases separating them. The CDR3 here is CASSVQQGGNTIYF. The CDR3 DNA follows: TGTGCCAGCAGCGTCCAACAGGGTGGAAACACCATATATTTT. Complete variable domain (other parts from reference TRBV9 and TRBJ1-3): DSGVTQTPKHLITATGQRVTLRCSPRSGDLSVYWYQQSLDQGLQFLIQYYNGEERAKGNILERFSAQQFPDLHSELNLSSLELGDSALYFCASSVQQGGNTIYFGEGSWLTVV.

This rearrangement joins TRBV7-2 to TRBJ2-7; 10 bases align to TRBD2. Germline trimming cut 4 bases from V and 7 bases from J; bases unmatched to any gene: 10. CDR1 is SGHTA, CDR2 FQGNSA, per germline. This CDR3 comprises 15 residues. The CDR3 loop reads CASSSLSGGLREQYF. DNA for the CDR3: TGTGCCAGCAGCTCCCTTAGCGGGGGGCTAAGGGAGCAGTACTTC.

This sequence joins TRBV19 and TRBJ2-5; D uncertain. CDR3 length: 13 amino acids. Germline V gene lookup returns CDR1 LNHDA and CDR2 SQIVND (reference sequence). Trimming removed 5 bases from V and 4 bases from J, with 11 bases in between. CDR3 amino acids: CASSVPPGETQYF. The DNA of the CDR3 is TGTGCCAGTAGTGTACCACCAGGAGAGACCCAGTACTTC.

A single count supports this clone. The gene calls are TRBV7-3 and TRBJ2-1, with TRBD2 matching 7 bases. The CDR3 covers 16 residues. Germline CDR1 reads SGHTA; CDR2 reads FQGTGA. V was pared by 0 bases and J by 0 bases, with 2 bases of the junction left unmatched. The CDR3 region has the DNA TGTGCCAGCAGCTTAACAGCGGGAAGCTCCTACAATGAGCAGTTCTTC. Translation gives CASSLTAGSSYNEQFF.

The genes are TRBV29-1 and TRBJ2-5; 12 bases agree with TRBD1. The CDR3 is 13 amino acids. After removal of 3 bases from V and 5 bases from J, the junction contained 1 base not matched to a gene. CDR1 SQVTM and CDR2 ANQGSEA come from the germline V gene. This chain's CDR3 is CSVEGQGAETQYF. CDR3 nucleotide sequence: TGCAGCGTTGAGGGACAGGGGGCGGAGACCCAGTACTTC.